This T cell receptor beta chain stems from a study of blood T cell repertoires in COVID-19. Study details: PBMCs, B-cell-depleted T cells, or T cells were the source of the cDNA or gDNA that made up the material.

The germline V and J ends were trimmed by 7 bases and 5 bases, with 20 bases remaining between them. Germline V gene sequence: CDR1 SQVTM, CDR2 ANQGSEA. The CDR3 extends over 15 amino acids. The protocol was immunoSEQ multiplex PCR, while the TCRdb copy is restricted to in-frame clones and leaves out a portion. The sample contains a few hundred thousand clones, nearly 90% of which appear only once. This TCR came from a woman aged 45-60 years who had been exposed to COVID-19. V is TRBV29-1 and J is TRBJ1-4; tentative D call: TRBD1 (5 bases). Sequenced material: PBMCs or T cells enriched from blood (not recorded which). CDR3 in DNA: TGCAGCGCACAAGCGGGGGGAGGGGTGAATGAAAAACTGTTTTTT. Amino acids: CSAQAGGGVNEKLFF.